The T cell receptor (beta chain) described here comes from a study of blood T cell repertoires in COVID-19. About the research overall: The United States, Italy and Spain were the sources of the acute and convalescent COVID-19 samples. The cDNA or gDNA used as material had been derived from T cells, B-cell-depleted T cells, or PBMCs.

The CDR3 extends over 16 amino acids. The J segment lost 7 bases and the V segment lost 4 bases, leaving 14 bases of the junction unmatched. Per germline, CDR1 MDHEN and CDR2 SYDVKM. Per the study methods: Estimation of nucleated cell counts relied on the amplification of reference gene primers. Method: immunoSEQ multiplex PCR; TCRdb's copy keeps in-frame clones and lacks some. The DNA was the basis for D and trimming; V, J and clone size are from that table. The table shows about 240,000 clones, with 86% occurring only once. This sequence originates from a man older than 75 with acute or convalescent COVID-19. What was sequenced was peripheral blood. The rearrangement joins TRBV28 to TRBJ2-7, with 9 bases aligning to TRBD2. This CDR3 is CASSSKTGTSTFEQYF. The CDR3 coding sequence is TGTGCCAGCAGTTCAAAAACCGGGACTAGCACCTTTGAGCAGTACTTC. Combining the CDR3 with reference TRBV28 and TRBJ2-7 gives the whole variable domain DVKVTQSSRYLVKRTGEKVFLECVQDMDHENMFWYRQDPGLGLRLIYFSYDVKMKEKGDIPEGYSVSREKKERFSLILESASTNQTSMYLCASSSKTGTSTFEQYFGPGTRLTVT.